What follows are 14 T cell receptor beta chains derived from one specimen sequenced in a study of blood T cell repertoires in COVID-19. Only in-frame clones appear in the TCRdb table, and some are missing; sequencing was by immunoSEQ multiplex PCR. The table shows approximately 61,000 clones, with around 90% occurring only once. Sequencing was performed on peripheral blood. The receptor set was obtained from a woman of 80 years or more with active COVID-19.

This chain joins TRBV9 and TRBJ2-1; TRBD2 matches at 8 bases. Germline CDR1 and CDR2: SGDLS and YYNGEE. The CDR3 contains 16 residues. The trim removed 0 bases at V and 4 bases at J, leaving 6 bases unmatched. The CDR3 DNA is TGTGCCAGCAGCGTAGACAGCGGGGGTGTATACAATGAGCAGTTCTTC. Its protein product is CASSVDSGGVYNEQFF.

The chain links TRBV7-9 to TRBJ2-7; TRBD2 matches at 7 bases. Unmatched junction bases numbered 6, after V lost 5 bases and J lost 2 bases. The CDR3 runs 14 residues. The germline V gene encodes CDR1 SEHNR and CDR2 FQNEAQ (reference sequence). In DNA, the CDR3 is TGTGCCAGCAGCACCGGGACTAACCCCTACGAGCAGTACTTC. Encoded protein: CASSTGTNPYEQYF.

V and J are TRBV29-1 and TRBJ2-5; D is perhaps TRBD1 (5 bases). The CDR3 is made up of 12 amino acids. Germline CDR1 SQVTM, CDR2 ANQGSEA. Between the trimmed V and J ends, which lost 5 bases and 0 bases, there was a span of 7 bases. CDR3 sequence reads: CSVLTDQETQYF. The CDR3 bases are TGCAGCGTTTTGACAGACCAAGAGACCCAGTACTTC.

V and J are TRBV5-1 and TRBJ1-4; 7 bases are shared with TRBD1. The CDR3 runs 14 residues. Unmatched junction bases numbered 4, after V lost 4 bases and J lost 4 bases. In germline, CDR1 is SGHRS, CDR2 YFSETQ. CDR3 amino acids: CASSPGQINEKLFF. The CDR3 DNA sequence: TGCGCCAGCAGCCCGGGACAGATTAATGAAAAACTGTTTTTT.

This chain links TRBV6-5 with TRBJ1-2; 7 bases match TRBD1. The CDR3 runs to 13 residues. CDR1 and CDR2 (germline): MNHEY, SVGAGI. The V and J ends lost 6 bases and 2 bases, in that order; junction bases with no gene match: 3. CDR3 amino acids: CASRSTGNYGYTF. The CDR3 DNA is TGTGCCAGCAGGTCGACAGGGAACTATGGCTACACCTTC.

The V and J genes are TRBV10-1 and TRBJ2-5, with TRBD2 matching 10 bases. The ends lost 5 bases at V and 0 bases at J; junction bases unmatched: 3. The germline gives CDR1 WNHNN, CDR2 SYGVQD (reference sequence). CDR3 size: 15 residues. The DNA of the CDR3 is TGCGCCAGCAGTAGCGGGGGGGCCTACCAAGAGACCCAGTACTTC. It encodes CASSSGGAYQETQYF.

The genes are TRBV6-5 and TRBJ2-1; 11 positions agree with TRBD2. Germline V gives CDR1 MNHEY, CDR2 SVGAGI. The length of the CDR3 is 15 residues. J gave up 7 bases and V 4 bases, and 6 bases lay outside the gene matches. The CDR3 sequence is CASSLLAGGENEQFF. As DNA, the CDR3 is TGTGCCAGCAGTTTGCTAGCGGGGGGTGAAAATGAGCAGTTCTTC.

Points on this clone: Its ends do not fully match the called genes, so a read error is possible. The gene calls are TRBV11-2 and TRBJ2-2; 13 nucleotides match TRBD2. Per the germline V gene, CDR1 is SGHAT and CDR2 is FQNNGV. This CDR3 is 15 amino acids long. The CDR3 DNA follows: TGTGCCAGCAGCTGGGGACTAGCGGGGACCGAGGAGCTGTTTTTT. As protein: CASSWGLAGTEELFF.

This chain connects TRBV4-3 to TRBJ2-7; 7 bases map to TRBD1. CDR3 length equals 16 residues. The trim removed 3 bases at V and 2 bases at J, leaving 10 bases unmatched. Germline CDR1 is LGHNA and CDR2 is YSLEER. The CDR3 DNA follows: TGCGCCAGCAGCCAGACGACAGGGACCATTCCCTACGAGCAGTACTTC. As protein: CASSQTTGTIPYEQYF.

The rearrangement joins TRBV28 to TRBJ2-1; the match to TRBD2 covers 10 bases. Germline CDR1 reads MDHEN; CDR2 reads SYDVKM. The CDR3 consists of 15 residues. V shed 4 bases, J shed 10 bases, and the junction held 10 bases outside the gene matches. This CDR3 is CASSSSSGGQEEQFF. Here the CDR3 DNA reads TGTGCCAGCAGTTCGTCTAGCGGGGGACAGGAGGAGCAGTTCTTC. The variable domain in full, completed from reference TRBV28 and TRBJ2-1, reads DVKVTQSSRYLVKRTGEKVFLECVQDMDHENMFWYRQDPGLGLRLIYFSYDVKMKEKGDIPEGYSVSREKKERFSLILESASTNQTSMYLCASSSSSGGQEEQFFGPGTRLTVL.

The rearrangement joins TRBV5-1 to TRBJ2-3, with TRBD1 as a possible D gene (5 bases). This CDR3 is 13 amino acids long. Germline CDR1 and CDR2: SGHRS and YFSETQ. V lost 2 bases to trimming and J lost 5 bases, with 9 bases between them. The CDR3 sequence: CASSLPQGDTQYF. DNA for the CDR3: TGCGCCAGCAGCTTACCTCAGGGAGATACGCAGTATTTT.

This clone was picked up one time. V usage is TRBV6-6 and J usage is TRBJ1-1; TRBD1 agrees at 10 bases. J lost 7 bases, V lost 3 bases, and 5 bases had no gene match. The CDR3 sequence is 14 residues long. In germline, CDR1 is MNHNY, CDR2 SVGAGI (reference sequence). The CDR3 sequence: CASSYLTGGFEAFF. The CDR3 DNA reads as TGTGCCAGCAGTTATTTGACAGGGGGCTTTGAAGCTTTCTTT.

This chain links TRBV9 with TRBJ2-1; D perhaps matches TRBD1 (7 bases). Germline lookup yields CDR1 SGDLS and CDR2 YYNGEE. Trimming took 3 bases from V and 2 from J, leaving 12 bases between them. The CDR3 sequence is 15 residues long. The CDR3 region is CASSGRDRTYNEQFF. The CDR3 nucleotides are TGTGCCAGCAGCGGGAGGGACAGAACCTACAATGAGCAGTTCTTC.

Only a few counts were recorded for this clone. The genes are TRBV7-9 and TRBJ2-7; D is possibly TRBD1 (6 bases). The germline V gene encodes CDR1 SEHNR and CDR2 FQNEAQ (reference sequence). Trimming shortened V by 5 bases and J by 6 bases, and 11 bases separated the two germline ends. The CDR3 length is 12 residues. The CDR3 protein is CASSLTGIEQYF. DNA of the CDR3: TGTGCCAGCAGCCTTACAGGGATCGAGCAGTACTTC.